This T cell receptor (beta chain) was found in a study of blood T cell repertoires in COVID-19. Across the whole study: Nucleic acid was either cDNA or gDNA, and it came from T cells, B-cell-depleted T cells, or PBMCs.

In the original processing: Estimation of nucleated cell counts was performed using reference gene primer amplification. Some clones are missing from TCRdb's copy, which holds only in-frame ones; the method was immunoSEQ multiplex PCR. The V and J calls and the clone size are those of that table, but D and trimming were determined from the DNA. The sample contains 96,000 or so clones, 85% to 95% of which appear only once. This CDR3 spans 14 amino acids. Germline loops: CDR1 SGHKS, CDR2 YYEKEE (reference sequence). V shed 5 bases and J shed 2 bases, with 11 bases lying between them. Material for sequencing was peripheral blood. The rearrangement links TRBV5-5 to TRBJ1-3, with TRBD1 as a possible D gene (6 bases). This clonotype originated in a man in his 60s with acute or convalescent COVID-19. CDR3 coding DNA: TGTGCCAGCAGGGTCCGGGACACTGGAAACACCATATATTTT. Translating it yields CASRVRDTGNTIYF.